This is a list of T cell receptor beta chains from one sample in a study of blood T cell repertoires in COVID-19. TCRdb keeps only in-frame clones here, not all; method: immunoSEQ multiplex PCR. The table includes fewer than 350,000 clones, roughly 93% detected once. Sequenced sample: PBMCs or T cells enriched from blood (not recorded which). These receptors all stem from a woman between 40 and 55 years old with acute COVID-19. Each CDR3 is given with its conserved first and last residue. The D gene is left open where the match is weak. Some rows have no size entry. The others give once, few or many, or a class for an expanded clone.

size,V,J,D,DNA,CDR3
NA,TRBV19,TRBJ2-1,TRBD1,TGTGCCAGTAGTATCAGGGGGAATCTTTACAATGAGCAGTTCTTC,CASSIRGNLYNEQFF
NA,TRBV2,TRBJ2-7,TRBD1,TGTGCCAGCAGTGGCGACAGGGGCGGGCAGTACTTC,CASSGDRGGQYF
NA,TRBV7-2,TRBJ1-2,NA,TGTGCCAGCAGCTTAAAAGGACCAGGGGGCTACACCTTC,CASSLKGPGGYTF
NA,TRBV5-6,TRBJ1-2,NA,TGTGCCAGCAGCCTACAGGGTAACTATGGCTACACCTTC,CASSLQGNYGYTF
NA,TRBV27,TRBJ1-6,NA,TGTGCCAGCAGTCCTCAAACACGAGGCGGTAATTCACCCCTCCACTTT,CASSPQTRGGNSPLHF
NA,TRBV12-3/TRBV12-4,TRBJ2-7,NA,TGTGCCAGCAGTTTTGGACACTACGAGCAGTACTTC,CASSFGHYEQYF
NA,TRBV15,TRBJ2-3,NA,TGTGCCACCAGCCGAGCGTCTGCGGCGGGAGATACGCAGTATTTT,CATSRASAAGDTQYF
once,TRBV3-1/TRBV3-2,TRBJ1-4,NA,TGTGCCAGCAGCCAAGACAGGCTTAATGAAAAACTGTTTTTT,CASSQDRLNEKLFF
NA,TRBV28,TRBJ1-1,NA,TGTGCCAGCAGTTTATGGGCCGTTGGGGGGGGCCCTGAAGCTTTCTTT,CASSLWAVGGGPEAFF
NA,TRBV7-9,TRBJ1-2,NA,TGTGCCAGCAGCGCGGACAGCTCGGTTGGTGGCTACACCTTC,CASSADSSVGGYTF
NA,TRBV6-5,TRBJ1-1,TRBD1,TGTGCCAGCAGTTACCGGACAGGGGGCACTGAAGCTTTCTTT,CASSYRTGGTEAFF
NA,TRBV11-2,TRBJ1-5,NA,TGTGCCAGCAGCCCGGCCAGCGCTAATCAGCCCCAGCATTTT,CASSPASANQPQHF
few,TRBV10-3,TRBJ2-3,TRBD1,TGTGCCATCAGTGATCCCGAAGGGACAGGATATAGCACAGATACGCAGTATTTT,CAISDPEGTGYSTDTQYF
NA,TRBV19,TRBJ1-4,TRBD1,TGTGCCAGTAGTATTGGGACAGGCTTTAATGAAAAACTGTTTTTT,CASSIGTGFNEKLFF
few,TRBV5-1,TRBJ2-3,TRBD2,TGCGCCAGCAGCCCATCGGGGGGGCCCCCAGATACGCAGTATTTT,CASSPSGGPPDTQYF
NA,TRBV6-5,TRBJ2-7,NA,TGTGCCAGCAGTTACGGTGGCAGTACCTACGAGCAGTACTTC,CASSYGGSTYEQYF
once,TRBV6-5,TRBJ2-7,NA,TGTGCCAGCAGTACAGGATACGAGCAGTACTTC,CASSTGYEQYF
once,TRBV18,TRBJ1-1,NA,TGTGCCAGCTCACCTTTTCAATACAGGGCGGGGAACACTGAAGCTTTCTTT,CASSPFQYRAGNTEAFF
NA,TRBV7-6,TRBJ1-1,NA,TGTGCCAGCAGCTTAGTTCCTGAGACGGTCCGGGGCACTGAAGCTTTCTTT,CASSLVPETVRGTEAFF
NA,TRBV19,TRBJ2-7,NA,TGTGCCAGTAGGGGAGGCGAGGTAGGATACGAGCAGTACTTC,CASRGGEVGYEQYF
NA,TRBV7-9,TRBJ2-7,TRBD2,TGTGCCAGCAGCTTAACTAGCGGGAGCTCCTACGAGCAGTACTTC,CASSLTSGSSYEQYF
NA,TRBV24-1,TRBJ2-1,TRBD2,TGTGCCACCAGTGACCATAGGACTAGCGGGAATAATGAGCAGTTCTTC,CATSDHRTSGNNEQFF
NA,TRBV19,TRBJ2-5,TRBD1,TGTGCCAGTAGTATAGTGGACAGGGGCAAAGAGACCCAGTACTTC,CASSIVDRGKETQYF
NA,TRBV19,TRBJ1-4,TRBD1,TGTGCCAGTAGTGTAAACCGGGACAGCCAAAATGAAAAACTGTTTTTT,CASSVNRDSQNEKLFF
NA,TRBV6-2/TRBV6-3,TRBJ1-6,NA,TGTGCCAGCAGCCGTCCACGGGAACTAAGGTCACCCCTCCACTTT,CASSRPRELRSPLHF
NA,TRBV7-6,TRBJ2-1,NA,TGTGCCAGCAGCTCGCTACAGGGTGTCACCTACAATGAGCAGTTCTTC,CASSSLQGVTYNEQFF
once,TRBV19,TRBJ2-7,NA,TGTGCCAGTAGTATAGCGGGAAGATACGAGCAGTACTTC,CASSIAGRYEQYF
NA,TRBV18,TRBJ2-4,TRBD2,TGTGCCAGCTCACCTACCGGGACTAGCGGGAGTACCAAAAACATTCAGTACTTC,CASSPTGTSGSTKNIQYF
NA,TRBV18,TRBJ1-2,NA,TGTGCCAGCTCACCACTGGACAGAGTTGAAAATGGCTACACCTTC,CASSPLDRVENGYTF
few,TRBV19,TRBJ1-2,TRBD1,TGTGCCAGTAGTATGTCGGGACAGGGTGGTGGCTACACCTTC,CASSMSGQGGGYTF
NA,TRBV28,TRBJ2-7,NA,TGTGCCAGCAGCGACAGGACCTACGAGCAGTACTTC,CASSDRTYEQYF
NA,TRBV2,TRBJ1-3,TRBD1,TGTGCCAGCAGTGAAAGGGCGCAGGGGGCGGCTGGAAACACCATATATTTT,CASSERAQGAAGNTIYF
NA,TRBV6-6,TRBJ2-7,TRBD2,TGTGCCAGCAGCCCAGGGACTAGCAGTTATTACGAGCAGTACTTC,CASSPGTSSYYEQYF
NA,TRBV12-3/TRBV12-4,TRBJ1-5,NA,TGTGCCAGGTATTCCAGGGATCAGCCCCAGCATTTT,CARYSRDQPQHF
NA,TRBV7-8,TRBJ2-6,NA,TGTGCCAGCAGCCCCCTGAGGGGGTTTACTGGGGCCAACGTCCTGACTTTC,CASSPLRGFTGANVLTF
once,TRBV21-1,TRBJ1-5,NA,TGTGCCAGCAGCGCGAGGGTTGGTTATCGCAATCAGCCCCAGCATTTT,CASSARVGYRNQPQHF
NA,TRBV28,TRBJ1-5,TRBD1,TGTGCCAGCAGTCCTACAGGGAGGACAGGGGTAAGGTATAGCAATCAGCCCCAGCATTTT,CASSPTGRTGVRYSNQPQHF
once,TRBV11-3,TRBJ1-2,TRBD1,TGTGCCAGCAGCTTAGACAGGGGGCGGGACTATGGCTACACCTTC,CASSLDRGRDYGYTF
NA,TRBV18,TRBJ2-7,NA,TGTGCCAGCTCACCGGACAGAAACTCCTACGAGCAGTACTTC,CASSPDRNSYEQYF
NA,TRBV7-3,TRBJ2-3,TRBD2,TGTGCCAGCAGCGCCATGGCGGGAGGTGCGGGAAATACGCAGTATTTT,CASSAMAGGAGNTQYF
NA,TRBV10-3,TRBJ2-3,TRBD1,TGTGCCATCAGTGAGTCGGGGACAGGGTCGGGACTCACAGATACGCAGTATTTT,CAISESGTGSGLTDTQYF
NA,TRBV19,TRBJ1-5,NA,TGTGCCAGTAGTAAGGAGTTTAGCAATCAGCCCCAGCATTTT,CASSKEFSNQPQHF
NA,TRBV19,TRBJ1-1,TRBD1,TGTGCCAGTAGTTCGCAAGGGGGCGCGAACACTGAAGCTTTCTTT,CASSSQGGANTEAFF
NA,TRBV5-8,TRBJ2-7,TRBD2,TGTGCCAGCAGCCAGGGGGGACTAGCGGGAGGCTACGAGCAGTACTTC,CASSQGGLAGGYEQYF
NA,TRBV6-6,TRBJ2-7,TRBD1,TGTGCCAGCAGCGGCAGGGGGCAGGATGCTTACGAGCAGTACTTC,CASSGRGQDAYEQYF
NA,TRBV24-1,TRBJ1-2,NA,TGTGCCACCAGTGAAAAAACCGGGACACGCTATGGCTACACCTTC,CATSEKTGTRYGYTF
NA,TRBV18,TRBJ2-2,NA,TGTGCCAGCTCACCTGGGCAGGTGAACACCGGGGAGCTGTTTTTT,CASSPGQVNTGELFF
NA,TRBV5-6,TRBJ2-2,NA,TGTGCCAGCAGCTTTCAGAACACCGGGGAGCTGTTTTTT,CASSFQNTGELFF